The 31 T cell receptor beta chains given below trace back to one sample, sequenced in a study of cytotoxic CD8 clonotypes in ibrutinib-treated CLL. Here immunoSEQ multiplex PCR was the method, and the copy in TCRdb shows in-frame clones only, minus some. The table shows approximately 47,000 clones, with approximately 70% occurring only once. Specimen: PBMCs, collected after 24 months of ibrutinib treatment. These receptors all come from a human donor with chronic lymphocytic leukemia.

This sequence joins TRBV6-1 and TRBJ2-5; D gene unclear. This CDR3 is 12 amino acids long. Germline V CDR1 and CDR2: MNHNS, SASEGT. Trimming pared 4 bases from V and 5 bases from J, leaving 8 bases between. The CDR3 loop is CASSVAAETQYF. CDR3 DNA sequence: TGTGCCAGCAGTGTGGCGGCCGAGACCCAGTACTTC.

This clone was picked up a small number of times. The rearrangement joins TRBV5-1 to TRBJ2-3; 10 nucleotides line up with TRBD2. This CDR3 has 16 amino acids. J lost 2 bases, V lost 3 bases, and 6 bases had no gene match. From germline, CDR1 is SGHRS and CDR2 YFSETQ. CDR3 in amino acids: CASSSGLAAYTDTQYF. CDR3 nucleotides: TGCGCCAGCAGCTCTGGACTAGCGGCTTACACAGATACGCAGTATTTT.

The chain carries TRBV19 and TRBJ2-2, with D perhaps TRBD1 (6 bases). The CDR3 consists of 15 residues. Trimming left V 8 bases short and J 4 bases short, with 17 bases between. Germline CDR1 and CDR2: LNHDA and SQIVND (reference sequence). DNA of the CDR3: TGTGCCAGTTCACCCCCCAGGGGTAGCACCGGGGAGCTGTTTTTT. It is translated as CASSPPRGSTGELFF.

The chain combines TRBV29-1 with TRBJ2-7; 8 nucleotides line up with TRBD1. Germline V CDR1 and CDR2: SQVTM, ANQGSEA. V shed 7 bases, J shed 3 bases, and the junction held 20 bases outside the gene matches. The CDR3 covers 17 residues. The CDR3 is CSASHRDRITGVYEQYF. CDR3 nucleotides: TGCAGCGCGTCGCACCGGGACAGGATAACAGGGGTCTACGAGCAGTACTTC.

The chain carries TRBV7-9 and TRBJ2-3; D may be TRBD2 (7 bases). The CDR3 runs to 14 residues. Between the trimmed V and J ends, which lost 4 bases and 2 bases, there was a span of 10 bases. The germline gives CDR1 SEHNR, CDR2 FQNEAQ (reference sequence). The CDR3 DNA follows: TGTGCCAGCAGCTCCCGGGGGGCCACAGATACGCAGTATTTT. This codes for CASSSRGATDTQYF.

V and J are TRBV7-6 and TRBJ2-7; a possible D gene is TRBD1 (6 bases). CDR3 length: 13 amino acids. Germline loops: CDR1 SGHVS, CDR2 FNYEAQ. Trimming took 3 bases from V and 8 from J, leaving 14 bases between them. The CDR3: CASSLGDKRKQYF. The CDR3 DNA reads as TGTGCCAGCAGCTTGGGGGACAAACGAAAGCAGTACTTC.

DNA for the CDR3: TGTGCCACCAGCAGAGATTCGGGACAGGGGAGTGGCTACACCTTC. Amino acids: CATSRDSGQGSGYTF. The gene calls are TRBV15 and TRBJ1-2; 10 nucleotides align to TRBD1. This CDR3 region has 15 residues. V lost 0 bases, J lost 7 bases, and 5 bases stayed unmatched. Germline V gene data show CDR1 as LNHNV and CDR2 as YYDKDF (reference sequence).

The chain couples TRBV4-1 to TRBJ2-5, with D hard to call. Trimming took off 1 base at V and 5 bases at J, with 11 bases between the two ends. CDR1 is MGHRA, CDR2 YSYEKL, per germline. This CDR3 contains 14 residues. CDR3 sequence reads: CASSQVPPPETQYF. The CDR3 DNA follows: TGCGCCAGCAGCCAAGTACCGCCCCCTGAGACCCAGTACTTC.

About this clone: The junction departs from germline at one end; a sequencing error may be responsible. The rearrangement joins TRBV7-7 to TRBJ2-1; TRBD1 agrees at 9 bases. Germline CDR1 reads SSHAT; CDR2 reads FNYEAQ (reference sequence). This CDR3 is 16 amino acids long. The CDR3 DNA is TGTGCTAGCAGCCCAAGCCCGGGACAGGGAAACAATGAGCAGTTCTTC. It encodes CASSPSPGQGNNEQFF.

The chain joins TRBV7-3 to TRBJ1-1; a possible D gene is TRBD1 (6 bases). This CDR3 region has 15 residues. In germline, CDR1 is SGHTA, CDR2 FQGTGA. V lost 0 bases and J lost 0, with 8 bases in between. The CDR3 DNA reads TGTGCCAGCAGCTTAACAGGGGGGTTGAACACTGAAGCTTTCTTT. Amino acid sequence: CASSLTGGLNTEAFF.

The V and J genes are TRBV2 and TRBJ2-7; D gene unclear. This CDR3 is 14 amino acids long. Per the germline V gene, CDR1 is SNHLY and CDR2 is FYNNEI. Trimming removed 6 bases from V and 1 base from J, with 13 bases in between. This chain's CDR3 is CASRTDPQSYEQYF. CDR3 sequence (DNA): TGTGCCAGCAGGACCGACCCGCAGTCCTACGAGCAGTACTTC.

V is TRBV13 and J is TRBJ1-2; TRBD1 matches 7 bases. This CDR3 region has 18 residues. CDR1 PRHDT and CDR2 FYEKMQ come from the germline V gene (reference sequence). V dropped 3 bases and J dropped 4; count of bases not matched to a gene: 17. CDR3 loop: CASSFLTGVGGKVYGYTF. The CDR3 DNA is TGTGCCAGCAGCTTTCTAACAGGGGTTGGAGGAAAGGTCTATGGCTACACCTTC.

The chain employs TRBV5-1 and TRBJ2-3; D not certain. Germline-derived CDR1 and CDR2 are SGHRS and YFSETQ. The V and J ends lost 0 bases and 0 bases respectively, with 5 bases between them. The CDR3 is made up of 14 amino acids. The CDR3 spells CASSLGRSTDTQYF. CDR3 coding DNA: TGCGCCAGCAGCTTGGGGCGCAGCACAGATACGCAGTATTTT.

The sample holds a few counts of this clone. V is TRBV7-9 and J is TRBJ1-5; no clear D gene. V was clipped by 2 bases and J by 5 bases, with 7 bases between them. The CDR3 spans 13 residues. From germline, CDR1 is SEHNR and CDR2 FQNEAQ (reference sequence). CDR3 DNA: TGTGCCAGCAGCTTAAGAACCCATCAGCCCCAGCATTTT. Its protein is CASSLRTHQPQHF.

As concerns this clone: One end of the junction does not line up with germline, which may come from a read error. The genes are TRBV7-6 and TRBJ2-3, with TRBD2 matching 7 bases. Germline V gives CDR1 SGHVS, CDR2 FNYEAQ. The length of the CDR3 is 12 residues. The CDR3 loop reads CASSLAVDTQYF. The CDR3 DNA reads TGTGCCAGCAGCCTAGCGGTAGATACGCAGTATTTT.

The J gene is TRBJ2-7, the V gene TRBV29-1; 7 nucleotides line up with TRBD2. This CDR3 has 15 residues. Germline trimming cut 6 bases from V and 6 bases from J; bases unmatched to any gene: 17. Germline V gene sequence: CDR1 SQVTM, CDR2 ANQGSEA. CDR3 coding DNA: TGCAGCGTCTTGAGACCGGGGAGGGTAAGCGGCGAGCAGTACTTC. It encodes CSVLRPGRVSGEQYF.

This chain links TRBV7-2 with TRBJ1-5; 8 bases fit TRBD1. The CDR3 runs to 17 residues. V gave up 1 base and J gave up 0 bases; unmatched junction bases: 5. From germline, CDR1 is SGHTA and CDR2 FQGNSA. The CDR3, as DNA: TGTGCCAGCAGCTTAGGGACAGGGAGCAATAGCAATCAGCCCCAGCATTTT. Its translation: CASSLGTGSNSNQPQHF.

This rearrangement joins TRBV21-1 to TRBJ2-5. TRBV21-1 is flagged as a pseudogene. This CDR3 is built from 16 residues. The CDR3 here is CASSKSRTPARETQYF. CDR3 nucleotide sequence: TGTGCCAGCAGCAAAAGTCGCACCCCGGCTCGGGAGACCCAGTACTTC.

The gene calls are TRBV6-4 and TRBJ1-2; a possible D gene is TRBD1 (6 bases). Germline V lookup: CDR1 MRHNA, CDR2 SNTAGT. The CDR3 is 13 residues long. Trimming stripped 6 bases from V and 4 bases from J, with 12 bases between. As DNA, the CDR3 is TGTGCCAGCAGCGGACAGCTCGGCTATGGCTACACCTTC. Translated, it gives CASSGQLGYGYTF.

In this sample, this clone turned up a few times. The chain has TRBV19 and TRBJ1-5; D is ambiguous. The CDR3 is made up of 12 amino acids. V lost 1 base to trimming and J lost 2 bases, with 0 bases between them. Germline assignment: CDR1 LNHDA and CDR2 SQIVND (reference sequence). CDR3 loop: CASSIGNQPQHF. The CDR3 DNA sequence: TGTGCCAGTAGTATAGGCAATCAGCCCCAGCATTTT.

The chain employs TRBV9 and TRBJ2-7, with D possibly matching TRBD2 (6 bases). CDR1 is SGDLS and CDR2 is YYNGEE in the germline V gene. The ends were cut back, 1 base at V and 5 bases at J, with 10 bases in the middle. The CDR3 spans 13 residues. The CDR3 DNA reads TGTGCCAGCAGCGTAAAGGAGGGGAACGAGCAGTACTTC. The encoded protein is CASSVKEGNEQYF.

This chain uses TRBV5-1 with TRBJ2-2; 7 bases fit TRBD2. The CDR3 covers 18 residues. From germline, CDR1 is SGHRS and CDR2 YFSETQ. Losses at the gene ends were 2 bases for V and 4 bases for J; bases not matched to a gene: 14. CDR3 DNA sequence: TGCGCCAGCAGCTTTTTAGGGGAGGGAATGAGCGGCACCGGGGAGCTGTTTTTT. Protein sequence: CASSFLGEGMSGTGELFF. Drawing the rest from reference TRBV5-1 and TRBJ2-2, the complete variable domain is KAGVTQTPRYLIKTRGQQVTLSCSPISGHRSVSWYQQTPGQGLQFLFEYFSETQRNKGNFPGRFSGRQFSNSRSEMNVSTLELGDSALYLCASSFLGEGMSGTGELFFGEGSRLTVL.

The rearrangement links TRBV6-6 to TRBJ1-1, with unresolved D. Germline CDR1 MNHNY, CDR2 SVGAGI (reference sequence). The CDR3 is made up of 14 amino acids. V gave up 6 bases and J gave up 6 bases, with 17 bases separating them. The CDR3, as DNA: TGTGCCAGCAGCTACAATGTCCGGGCCTCTGAAGCTTTCTTT. Its translation is CASSYNVRASEAFF.

The table lists this clone with a few counts. V and J are TRBV19 and TRBJ2-2; 7 positions match TRBD2. This CDR3 region has 17 residues. J gave up 3 bases and V 11 bases, and 18 bases lay outside the gene matches. The germline V gene encodes CDR1 LNHDA and CDR2 SQIVND (reference sequence). The CDR3 region is CACKPISGTHYTGELFF. CDR3 bases: TGTGCCTGCAAGCCGATAAGCGGGACTCATTACACCGGGGAGCTGTTTTTT.

The J gene is TRBJ1-3, the V gene TRBV15; D might be TRBD1 (5 bases). Trimming removed 5 bases from V and 4 bases from J, with 9 bases in between. Germline CDR1 is LNHNV and CDR2 is YYDKDF (reference sequence). This CDR3 contains 13 residues. The CDR3 region is CATSVGVGNTIYF. CDR3 in DNA: TGTGCCACCAGCGTAGGGGTAGGAAACACCATATATTTT.

The CDR3 DNA reads as TGCGCCAGCAGCTTGGCGTTTATGAACACTGAAGCTTTCTTT. Translated: CASSLAFMNTEAFF. V usage is TRBV5-1 and J usage is TRBJ1-1; D remains unclear. Germline-derived CDR1 and CDR2 are SGHRS and YFSETQ. The CDR3 has 14 amino acids. Trimming took off 0 bases at V and 0 bases at J, with 6 bases between the two ends.

The rearrangement links TRBV18 to TRBJ2-1; D is uncertain. This CDR3 is built from 13 residues. The germline V gene encodes CDR1 KGHSH and CDR2 LQKENI. Deletions cut 4 bases from V and 13 bases from J, with 17 bases between. DNA for the CDR3: TGTGCCAGCTCACTCAGTTGGGGTATCGGTCAGTTCTTC. Its translation: CASSLSWGIGQFF.

This chain connects TRBV7-1 to TRBJ2-1, with D perhaps given as TRBD1 or TRBD2 (6 bases each). TRBV7-1 is marked as an open reading frame, function uncertain. V dropped 4 bases and J dropped 6 bases, with 16 bases sitting between them. This CDR3 region has 15 residues. CDR3: CASSLNGGQFNEQFF. CDR3 sequence (DNA): TGTGCCAGCAGCTTAAACGGGGGCCAGTTCAATGAGCAGTTCTTC.

V gene TRBV7-6 combines with J gene TRBJ2-7; 10 bases map to TRBD1. There are 15 residues in the CDR3. With 5 bases clipped from V and 4 bases from J, the junction kept 8 bases outside the gene matches. Germline assignment: CDR1 SGHVS and CDR2 FNYEAQ. The CDR3 DNA sequence: TGTGCCAGCAGCCAAAGGACAGGGGGGTTGTACGAGCAGTACTTC. This encodes CASSQRTGGLYEQYF.

This clone occurred once. The gene calls are TRBV10-3 and TRBJ1-2; D is unclear. Trimming left V 10 bases short and J 3 bases short, with 15 bases between. This CDR3 contains 13 residues. Germline assignment: CDR1 ENHRY and CDR2 SYGVKD. The CDR3 DNA is TGTGCCACCATGGCGGACTTTGACTATGGCTACACCTTC. Its protein is CATMADFDYGYTF.

The rearrangement uses TRBV5-1 and TRBJ1-1; 7 bases are a match to TRBD1. The CDR3 has 14 amino acids. V lost 9 bases to trimming and J lost 0 bases; unmatched junction nucleotides: 8. Germline V gene sequence: CDR1 SGHRS, CDR2 YFSETQ. CDR3: CATRQGFMNTEAFF. In nucleotides, the CDR3 is TGCGCCACCCGACAGGGATTCATGAACACTGAAGCTTTCTTT. Together with reference TRBV5-1 and TRBJ1-1, the CDR3 gives the full variable domain: KAGVTQTPRYLIKTRGQQVTLSCSPISGHRSVSWYQQTPGQGLQFLFEYFSETQRNKGNFPGRFSGRQFSNSRSEMNVSTLELGDSALYLCATRQGFMNTEAFFGQGTRLTVV.